The present TCR beta chain was sequenced within a study of T cell therapy after organ transplantation. About the research overall: Expansion used a peptide pool of 30 HLA class I and II CMV epitopes. Study conclusions and caveats: In nonresponders, reduced coverage from low CD8+ yield may limit detected expansions.

In regard to this clone: Its antigen is not known.

This CDR3 is 13 amino acids long. Germline values: CDR1 MNHEY, CDR2 SMNVEV (reference sequence). Trimming pared 3 bases from V and 3 bases from J, leaving 9 bases between. Time point denoted: 20-29 weeks after completion of therapy. Using immunoSEQ multiplex PCR, the repertoire was profiled, and TCRdb retains in-frame clones only, with some absent. The sample lists over 2,000 clones, around 70% seen once, with 29% in the top ten. Sequencing used CD8+ T cells from blood, obtained after autologous CMV-specific T cell therapy. The V gene is TRBV27, the J gene TRBJ2-7; D gene unclear. This clonotype originated in a human patient who had received a solid organ transplant and had CMV disease. Some T cells may have originated in the graft donor. The CDR3 reads CASSFGESYEQYF. CDR3 DNA sequence: TGTGCCAGCAGTTTCGGAGAAAGCTACGAGCAGTACTTC.